This note documents a single T cell receptor (beta chain) sequence. This record belongs to a study of shared clonotypes between healthy human individuals. Using immunoSEQ multiplex PCR, the repertoire was profiled, and TCRdb retains in-frame clones only, with some absent. The sample records some 470,000 clones, roughly four fifths being singletons. The study enrolled healthy HIV-negative adults without recent acute infections or vaccinations as donors. This CDR3 region has 15 residues. V shed 5 bases, J shed 4 bases, and the junction held 7 bases outside the gene matches. Germline CDR1 reads SEHNR; CDR2 reads FQNEAQ (reference sequence).

The gene calls are TRBV7-9 and TRBJ1-5, with 8 nucleotides matching TRBD1. Source material: PBMCs. This receptor was identified in a woman between 40 and 50 years old in good health. Some clones in this sample may be carry-over from other donors' samples. The CDR3 reads CASSIWDRLNQPQHF. The CDR3 DNA follows: TGTGCCAGCAGCATCTGGGACAGGCTTAATCAGCCCCAGCATTTT.